These 14 T cell receptor beta chains were all obtained from the same sample, sequenced in a study of CD8+CD57+ T cells in acquired aplastic anemia. Patients chosen for sequencing had CD8+CD57+ cells that had expanded, as shown by flow cytometry. Genomic DNA provided the template from which TCR beta VDJ and CDR3 profiles were obtained. TCRdb re-analysed the reads in MiXCR, keeping a single row per CDR3 protein. The sample has 250,000 to 300,000 distinct CDR3 sequences, 45% to 65% seen once. The specimen was sorted CD4+, CD8+, or CD8+CD57+ T cells (not recorded which) from PBMCs. These receptors were taken from a human donor with aplastic anemia.

Remarks on this clonotype: The junction departs from germline at one end; a sequencing error may be responsible. The chain recombines TRBV5-1 with TRBJ2-1; perhaps TRBD2 as D (5 bases). CDR3 length: 16 residues. Germline CDR1 is SGHRS and CDR2 is YFSETQ. In DNA, the CDR3 is TGCGCCAGCAGCCCCCTCCTAGGGAGCTCCTACGATGAGCAGTTCTTC. Its protein is CASSPLLGSSYDEQFF.

This clonotype was recorded a few times. V usage is TRBV20-1 and J usage is TRBJ2-4; D is undetermined. The germline V and J ends were trimmed by 6 bases and 0 bases, with 18 bases remaining between them. CDR1 is DFQATT and CDR2 is SNEGSKA in the germline V gene (reference sequence). This CDR3 contains 16 residues. Here the CDR3 reads CSAEKRDPLAKNIQYF. The DNA for the CDR3 is TGCAGTGCAGAGAAAAGGGATCCCCTAGCCAAAAACATTCAGTACTTC.

The J gene is TRBJ2-7, the V gene TRBV20-1; 9 bases are a match to TRBD1. The CDR3 extends over 13 amino acids. Germline V gene sequence: CDR1 DFQATT, CDR2 SNEGSKA (reference sequence). J lost 5 bases, V lost 6 bases, and 8 bases had no gene match. The CDR3 protein is CSAGGTGWHEQYF. The CDR3 coding sequence is TGCAGTGCGGGAGGGACAGGGTGGCACGAGCAGTACTTC.

The CDR3 DNA reads as TGCAGTGCTTGGAGTCGACAGGGGGCCAACTATGGCTACACCTTC. It specifies CSAWSRQGANYGYTF. The chain couples TRBV20-1 to TRBJ1-2; TRBD1 matches at 10 bases. J gave up 2 bases and V 5 bases, and 8 bases lay outside the gene matches. Germline V CDR1 and CDR2: DFQATT, SNEGSKA (reference sequence). CDR3 length equals 15 residues.

The genes are TRBV11-2 and TRBJ2-5; 7 bases are a match to TRBD2. The CDR3 is made up of 15 amino acids. Germline V gene data show CDR1 as SGHAT and CDR2 as FQNNGV. V shed 4 bases and J 5 bases; nucleotides not matched to a gene: 10. CDR3 nucleotides: TGTGCCAGCAGCTCCGCGCGGGGGATAAGGGAGACCCAGTACTTC. Translated: CASSSARGIRETQYF.

This clonotype has a handful of counts. In DNA form, the CDR3 reads TGCAGTGCTAGGGGACAGGGTAGCTATGGAAACACCATATATTTT. Residues: CSARGQGSYGNTIYF. J is TRBJ1-3 and V is TRBV20-1; the match to TRBD1 covers 9 bases. The CDR3 has 15 residues. The ends lost 3 bases at V and 3 bases at J; junction bases unmatched: 6. CDR1 is DFQATT and CDR2 is SNEGSKA in the germline V gene (reference sequence).

The chain links TRBV7-9 to TRBJ1-3; no firm D call. The CDR3 consists of 13 residues. The germline V gene has CDR1 SEHNR and CDR2 FQNEAQ (reference sequence). With 8 bases removed from V and 3 bases from J, the gap between germline ends came to 11 bases. The CDR3 DNA reads TGTGCCAGCCAGGCAACTAGTGGAAACACCATATATTTT. It is translated as CASQATSGNTIYF.

As concerns this clonotype: At one end, the junction sequence differs from germline, possibly due to a read error. This chain connects TRBV5-5 to TRBJ2-7; D may be TRBD2 (5 bases). There are 14 residues in the CDR3. CDR1 is SGHKS, CDR2 YYEKEE, per germline (reference sequence). CDR3 nucleotides: TGTGCCAGCAGCTTAGGTAGCGACCCCTACGAGCGGCACTTC. The encoded protein is CASSLGSDPYERHF.

This sequence joins TRBV20-1 and TRBJ1-2, with TRBD1 as a possible D gene (6 bases). Between the trimmed V and J ends, which lost 2 bases and 3 bases, there was a span of 13 bases. Looked up from germline, CDR1 is DFQATT and CDR2 is SNEGSKA (reference sequence). The CDR3 is 14 amino acids. This CDR3 reads CSARSGGRDYGYTF. The CDR3 coding sequence is TGCAGTGCTAGATCGGGGGGGCGCGACTATGGCTACACCTTC.

The V call is TRBV19, the J call TRBJ1-1; tentative D call: TRBD1 (5 bases). Germline CDR1 and CDR2: LNHDA and SQIVND (reference sequence). V was shortened by 7 bases and J by 7 bases, with 19 bases between the two germline ends. This CDR3 is 14 amino acids long. CDR3 coding DNA: TGTGCCAGTAAACGGGGCTTGCGGAACTATGAAGCTTTCTTT. It codes for CASKRGLRNYEAFF.

CDR3 amino acids: CSAREASGRLYEQYF. CDR3 nucleotides: TGCAGTGCTAGAGAAGCTAGCGGGAGGCTCTACGAGCAGTACTTC. The chain joins TRBV20-1 to TRBJ2-7; TRBD2 matches at 11 bases. Trimming at V came to 0 bases and at J to 3 bases, leaving 4 bases not matched to a gene. In germline, CDR1 is DFQATT, CDR2 SNEGSKA (reference sequence). The CDR3 spans 15 residues.

This clonotype was observed a single time. The rearrangement links TRBV7-3 to TRBJ2-5; D is perhaps TRBD2 (5 bases). V lost 5 bases and J lost 2, with 18 bases in between. This CDR3 spans 16 amino acids. From germline, CDR1 is SGHTA and CDR2 FQGTGA. CDR3 sequence: CASSAPEGAEQETQYF. The CDR3 DNA sequence: TGTGCCAGCAGCGCCCCCGAAGGAGCGGAGCAAGAGACCCAGTACTTC.

Only a few counts were recorded for this clonotype. V gene TRBV20-1 combines with J gene TRBJ2-1, with D perhaps matching TRBD1 or TRBD2 (7 bases each). Germline lookup yields CDR1 DFQATT and CDR2 SNEGSKA (reference sequence). CDR3 size: 12 residues. Trimming pared 8 bases from V and 3 bases from J, leaving 11 bases between. CDR3 coding DNA: TGCAGTACAGGGGAGGGCTACAATGAGCAGTTCTTC. Translated, it gives CSTGEGYNEQFF.

This clonotype was seen a handful of times. The rearrangement joins TRBV27 to TRBJ2-3, with D unclear. Germline loops: CDR1 MNHEY, CDR2 SMNVEV (reference sequence). V lost 4 bases, J lost 2 bases, and 19 bases lay in between. This CDR3 is built from 17 residues. The CDR3 sequence is CASSSIRATQITDTQYF. In DNA, the CDR3 is TGTGCCAGCAGTTCAATAAGGGCTACTCAAATCACAGATACGCAGTATTTT.